This TCR beta chain derives from a study of blood T cell repertoires in COVID-19. Libraries were prepared by immunoSEQ multiplex PCR; TCRdb keeps only in-frame clonotypes and omits some of them. Here the sample spans approximately 110,000 clones, about three quarters being singletons. CDR1 is SGHKS and CDR2 is YYEKEE in the germline V gene (reference sequence). The CDR3 runs 15 residues. V lost 2 bases to trimming and J lost 4 bases; unmatched junction nucleotides: 2. This sequence originates from an elderly man with acute or convalescent COVID-19. The sequenced sample consisted of peripheral blood. V gene TRBV5-5 combines with J gene TRBJ2-1; TRBD2 matches at 11 bases. The CDR3 DNA reads TGTGCCAGCAGCTTACTAGCGGGAGCTTACAATGAGCAGTTCTTC. It specifies CASSLLAGAYNEQFF.